This TCR beta chain was captured by sequencing in a study of CXCR3-negative and CXCR3-positive naive CD8 T cells. Background on the study: With about 1.5 +/- 0.3 million reads per library, the TRB reads numbered around 140 million in total.

The libraries of TRB cDNA were constructed through 5' RACE using UMI labels. TCRdb reprocessed the 5' RACE reads and keeps a single row for each CDR3 protein, giving no DNA. The repertoire table contains about 130,000 distinct CDR3 sequences. Per germline, CDR1 MNHEY and CDR2 SMNVEV (reference sequence). CDR3 size: 16 residues. With respect to this clonotype: Its antigen is not identified.

Study-level points and caveats: Similar TRBV-TRBJ gene usage was seen in naive CXCR3-negative and CXCR3-positive cells, but not in memory cells. Comparison of naive cells showed more hydrophobic TRB CDR3s in CXCR3-positive than in CXCR3-negative naive cells. Relative to memory CD8+ cells, whose diversity was much lower, both naive subsets had comparably high diversity.

Sequenced sample: naive CXCR3- CD8+ T cells from blood. Subset specified: CD45RO-CCR7+CD27+CD95- naive CD8+ T cells lacking CXCR3 (TNR3-). This chain joins TRBV27 and TRBJ1-1; absent DNA, TCRdb's TRBD1 call cannot be checked. The TCR sequence derives from a human donor in good health. Some clones in this sample may be carry-over from other donors' samples. The CDR3 sequence: CASSSRTGPMNTEAFF.